This note documents a single T cell receptor (beta chain) sequence. The antigen is undetermined. The method was immunoSEQ multiplex PCR; TCRdb's version includes in-frame clones alone and lacks a portion of them. The sample includes roughly 2.1 million clones, about 93% of them seen just once. The sample originates from a study of shared clonotypes between healthy human individuals. Whole-study findings and limits: Larger estimated richness was generally seen in naive subsets than in memory subsets.

Terminally differentiated effector memory CD45RA+ cells were excluded by CCR7 positive selection of CD45RO-negative cells. All of the donors resided in Nashville, Tennessee, and each was a Caucasian adult. The receptor was isolated from a man between 18 and 35 years old in good health. Some clones in this sample may be carry-over from other donors' samples. Source material: naive CD8+ T cells from PBMCs.

Written as DNA, the CDR3 is TGTGCCAGCAGCTCTCGCGGCGGCGGGGGGCGGCCCCAGCATTTT. Its translation: CASSSRGGGGRPQHF. This chain connects TRBV7-8 to TRBJ1-5; possibly TRBD1 for D (6 bases). CDR3 length: 15 residues. Trimming took off 4 bases at V and 9 bases at J, with 19 bases between the two ends. Germline-derived CDR1 and CDR2 are SGHVS and FQNEAQ.